Given below is one T cell receptor (beta chain) in context. The J segment lost 0 bases and the V segment lost 2 bases, leaving 22 bases of the junction unmatched. Germline lookup yields CDR1 LGHDT and CDR2 YNNKEL (reference sequence). The CDR3 has 23 amino acids. The assay was immunoSEQ multiplex PCR, and TCRdb's table has in-frame clones only and misses some. The sample lists hundreds of thousands of clones, roughly 89% seen once, with 2.9% in the top ten. The entry originates in a study of blood T cell repertoires in COVID-19. The chain uses TRBV3-1 (or the pseudogene TRBV3-2) and TRBJ2-3, with TRBD2 identical over 11 bases. This receptor was obtained from a woman aged 45-60 years who had been exposed to COVID-19. Material: PBMCs or T cells enriched from blood (not recorded which). The CDR3 sequence is CASSQTLPGRLAGTPTSTDTQYF. As DNA, the CDR3 is TGTGCCAGCAGCCAAACACTACCGGGTAGACTAGCGGGGACCCCTACTAGCACAGATACGCAGTATTTT.